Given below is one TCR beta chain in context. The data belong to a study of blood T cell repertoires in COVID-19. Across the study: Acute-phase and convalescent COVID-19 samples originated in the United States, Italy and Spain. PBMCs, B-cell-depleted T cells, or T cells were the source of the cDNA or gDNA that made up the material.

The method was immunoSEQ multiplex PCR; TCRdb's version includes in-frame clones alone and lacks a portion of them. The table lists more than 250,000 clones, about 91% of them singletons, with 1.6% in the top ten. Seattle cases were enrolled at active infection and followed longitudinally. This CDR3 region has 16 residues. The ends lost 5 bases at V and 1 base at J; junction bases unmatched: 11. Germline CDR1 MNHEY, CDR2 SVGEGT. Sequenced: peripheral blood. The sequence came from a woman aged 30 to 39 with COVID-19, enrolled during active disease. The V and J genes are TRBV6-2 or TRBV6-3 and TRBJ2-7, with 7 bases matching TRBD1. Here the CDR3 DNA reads TGTGCCAGCAGTAAACGGACCGGGACAGCTTCCTACGAGCAGTACTTC. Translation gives CASSKRTGTASYEQYF.